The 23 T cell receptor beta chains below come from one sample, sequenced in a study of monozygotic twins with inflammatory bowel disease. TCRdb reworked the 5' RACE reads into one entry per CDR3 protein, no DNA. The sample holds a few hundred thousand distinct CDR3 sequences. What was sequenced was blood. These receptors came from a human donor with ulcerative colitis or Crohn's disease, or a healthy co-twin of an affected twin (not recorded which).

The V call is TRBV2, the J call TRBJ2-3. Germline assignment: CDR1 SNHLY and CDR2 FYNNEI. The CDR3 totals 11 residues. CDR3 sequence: CANFGTDTQYF.

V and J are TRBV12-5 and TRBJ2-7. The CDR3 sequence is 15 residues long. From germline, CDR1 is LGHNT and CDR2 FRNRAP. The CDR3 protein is CASGLGTVKSYEQYF.

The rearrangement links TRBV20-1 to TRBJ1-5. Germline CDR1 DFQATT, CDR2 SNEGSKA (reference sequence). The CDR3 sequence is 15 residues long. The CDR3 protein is CSASGGDFSNQPQHF.

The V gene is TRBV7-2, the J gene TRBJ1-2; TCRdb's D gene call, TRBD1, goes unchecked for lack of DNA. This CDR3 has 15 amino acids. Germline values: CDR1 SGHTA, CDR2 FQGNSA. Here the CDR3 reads CASSHDRGPYYGYTF. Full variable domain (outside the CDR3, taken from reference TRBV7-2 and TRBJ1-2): GAGVSQSPSNKVTEKGKDVELRCDPISGHTALYWYRQSLGQGLEFLIYFQGNSAPDKSGLPSDRFSAERTGGSVSTLTIQRTQQEDSAVYLCASSHDRGPYYGYTFGSGTRLTVV.

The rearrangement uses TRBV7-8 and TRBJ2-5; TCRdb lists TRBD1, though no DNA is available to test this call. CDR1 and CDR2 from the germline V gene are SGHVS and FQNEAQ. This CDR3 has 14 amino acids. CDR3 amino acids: CASSSNRGQETQYF.

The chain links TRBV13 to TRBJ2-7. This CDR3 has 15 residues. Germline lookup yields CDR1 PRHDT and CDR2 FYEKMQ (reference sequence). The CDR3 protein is CASSLGTDGAYEQYF.

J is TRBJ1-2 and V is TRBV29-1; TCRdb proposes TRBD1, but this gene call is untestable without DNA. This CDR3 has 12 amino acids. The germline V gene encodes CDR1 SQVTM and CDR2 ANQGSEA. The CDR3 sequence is CSVEGQSYGYTF.

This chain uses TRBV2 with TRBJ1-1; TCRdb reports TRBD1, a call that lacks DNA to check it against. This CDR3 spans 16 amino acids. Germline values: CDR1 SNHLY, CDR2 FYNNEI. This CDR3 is CASSERTGRMNTEAFF.

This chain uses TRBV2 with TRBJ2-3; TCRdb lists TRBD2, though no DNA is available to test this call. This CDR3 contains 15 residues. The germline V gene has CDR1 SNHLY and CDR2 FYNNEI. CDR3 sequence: CASGPTSGGPSTQYF.

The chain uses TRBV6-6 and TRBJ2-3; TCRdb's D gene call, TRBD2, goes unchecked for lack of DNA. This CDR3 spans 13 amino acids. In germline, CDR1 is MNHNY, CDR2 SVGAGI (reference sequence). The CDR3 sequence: CASKAGPTDTQYF.

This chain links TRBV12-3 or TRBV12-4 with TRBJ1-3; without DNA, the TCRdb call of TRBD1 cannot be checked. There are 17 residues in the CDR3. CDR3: CASRSRPGQDSGNTIYF.

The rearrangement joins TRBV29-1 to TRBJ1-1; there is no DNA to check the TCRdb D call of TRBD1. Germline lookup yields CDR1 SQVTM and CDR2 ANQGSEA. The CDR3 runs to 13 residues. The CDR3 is CSVSRGQTTEAFF.

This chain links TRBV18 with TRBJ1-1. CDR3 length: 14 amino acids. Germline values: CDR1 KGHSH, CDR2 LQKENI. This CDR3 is CASSPFLESPEAFF.

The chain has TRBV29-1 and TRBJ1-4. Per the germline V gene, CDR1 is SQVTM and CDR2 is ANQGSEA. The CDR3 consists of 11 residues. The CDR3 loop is CSVGVGEKLFF.

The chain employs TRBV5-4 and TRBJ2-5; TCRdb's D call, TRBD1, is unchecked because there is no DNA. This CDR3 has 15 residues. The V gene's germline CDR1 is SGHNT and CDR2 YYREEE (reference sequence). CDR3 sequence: CASRAELGRQETQYF.

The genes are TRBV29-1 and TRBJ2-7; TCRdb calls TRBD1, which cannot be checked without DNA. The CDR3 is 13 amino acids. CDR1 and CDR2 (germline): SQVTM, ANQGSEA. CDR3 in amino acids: CSVRVTGSYEQYF.

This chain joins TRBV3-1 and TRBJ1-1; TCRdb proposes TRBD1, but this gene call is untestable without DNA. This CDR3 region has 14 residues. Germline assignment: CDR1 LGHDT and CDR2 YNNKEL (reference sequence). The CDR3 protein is CASSHHGGNTEAFF.

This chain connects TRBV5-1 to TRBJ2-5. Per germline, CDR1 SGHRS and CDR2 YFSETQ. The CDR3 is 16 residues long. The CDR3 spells CASSLAARGVPETQYF.

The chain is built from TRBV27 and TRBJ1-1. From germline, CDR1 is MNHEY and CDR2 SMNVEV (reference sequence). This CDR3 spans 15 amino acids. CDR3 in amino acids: CASSRSQVMNTEAFF.

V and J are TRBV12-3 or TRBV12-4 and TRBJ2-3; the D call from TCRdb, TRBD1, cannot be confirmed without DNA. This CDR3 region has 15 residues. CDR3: CASRPGTGMQDTQYF.

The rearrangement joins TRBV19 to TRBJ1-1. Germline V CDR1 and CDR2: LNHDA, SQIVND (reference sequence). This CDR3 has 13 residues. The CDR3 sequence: CASNQDRNTEAFF.

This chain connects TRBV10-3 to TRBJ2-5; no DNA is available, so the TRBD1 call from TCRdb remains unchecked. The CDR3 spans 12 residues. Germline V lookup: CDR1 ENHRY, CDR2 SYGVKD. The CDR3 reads CAIRGTGETQYF.

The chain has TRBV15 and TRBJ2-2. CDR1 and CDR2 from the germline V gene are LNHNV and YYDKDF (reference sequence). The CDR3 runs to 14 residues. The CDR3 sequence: CATSKDSNTGELFF.